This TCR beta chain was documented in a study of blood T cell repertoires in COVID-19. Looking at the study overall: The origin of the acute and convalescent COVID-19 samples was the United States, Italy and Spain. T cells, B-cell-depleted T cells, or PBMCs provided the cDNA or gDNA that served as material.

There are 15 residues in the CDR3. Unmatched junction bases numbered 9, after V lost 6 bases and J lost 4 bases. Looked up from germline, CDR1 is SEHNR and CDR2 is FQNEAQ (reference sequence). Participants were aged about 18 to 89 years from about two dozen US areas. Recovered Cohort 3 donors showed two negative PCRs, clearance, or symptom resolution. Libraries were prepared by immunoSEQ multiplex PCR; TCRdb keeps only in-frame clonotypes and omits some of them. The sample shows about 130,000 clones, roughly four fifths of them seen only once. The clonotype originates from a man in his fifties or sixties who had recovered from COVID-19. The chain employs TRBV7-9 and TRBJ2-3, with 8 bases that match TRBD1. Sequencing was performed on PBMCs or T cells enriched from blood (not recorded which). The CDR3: CASRPQGVGADTQYF. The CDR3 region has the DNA TGTGCCAGCAGACCACAGGGGGTCGGCGCAGATACGCAGTATTTT.